This T cell receptor beta chain was recorded in a study of T cell responses to AZD1222 COVID-19 vaccine. General study results and limits: There were repertoire samples only from the period after the peak T cell response.

Note on this clone: Its antigen is unidentified.

Sequenced by immunoSEQ multiplex PCR; TCRdb stores in-frame clones only, minus some. Here the sample spans roughly 130,000 clones, roughly 90% being singletons. The V gene lost 2 bases and the J gene lost 6 bases, with 11 bases spanning the gap. The CDR3 runs 13 residues. The V gene's germline CDR1 is SGHTA and CDR2 FQGNSA. The rearrangement uses TRBV7-2 and TRBJ2-7; D is undetermined. The source is an adult in good health. This specimen was peripheral blood, taken on day 0 of AZD1222 vaccination. The CDR3 DNA follows: TGTGCCAGCAGCTTACTCGGCCCCGCCGAGCAGTACTTC. This codes for CASSLLGPAEQYF.